In this sample, the clone carrying this T cell receptor beta chain turned up a few times. The PCR employed 60 Vbeta primers together with 13 Jbeta primers. Method: immunoSEQ multiplex PCR; TCRdb's copy keeps in-frame clones and lacks some. The top ten clones hold approximately 2.9% of a sample with fewer than 250,000 clones, 80% to 90% of them seen once. The data were obtained in a study of cytomegalovirus exposure and HLA in healthy donors. Per the germline V gene, CDR1 is SEHNR and CDR2 is FQNEAQ (reference sequence). The germline V and J ends were trimmed by 6 bases and 0 bases, with 13 bases remaining between them. The CDR3 covers 15 residues.

The rearrangement joins TRBV7-9 to TRBJ2-3, with TRBD1 as a possible D gene (8 bases). This clonotype was sampled from a man aged 25 to 40 in good health and CMV-seronegative. The sample consisted of PBMCs. The chain's CDR3 is CASRSQGGSTDTQYF. The CDR3 DNA follows: TGTGCCAGCAGATCACAGGGGGGGAGCACAGATACGCAGTATTTT. The complete variable domain, with remaining parts taken from reference TRBV7-9 and TRBJ2-3, reads DTGVSQNPRHKITKRGQNVTFRCDPISEHNRLYWYRQTLGQGPEFLTYFQNEAQLEKSRLLSDRFSAERPKGSFSTLEIQRTEQGDSAMYLCASRSQGGSTDTQYFGPGTRLTVL.